Following are 18 T cell receptor beta chains from one sample sequenced in a study of T cells in Graves' hyperthyroidism and ophthalmopathy. Using RNA transcripts as the source, TCR beta CDR3 regions were amplified. Primed by the HTBI set, a first-round RT-PCR was run on the TCR CDR3. From the multiplex PCR reads, TCRdb called clonotypes with MiXCR, one entry per CDR3 protein. This table holds about 480,000 distinct CDR3 sequences, around 22% found once. Sequencing input: blood. These receptors were taken from a woman in her twenties or thirties with Graves' ophthalmopathy.

This clonotype appeared many times. This sequence joins TRBV28 and TRBJ1-2, with D hard to call. CDR3 size: 14 residues. V was trimmed by 7 bases and J by 3 bases, leaving 15 bases between them. The germline V gene has CDR1 MDHEN and CDR2 SYDVKM. Here the CDR3 DNA reads TGTGCCAGCATAGATGTTCGGTATTACTATGGCTACACCTTC. Translated, it gives CASIDVRYYYGYTF.

This clonotype has at least ten counts. The rearrangement joins TRBV6-5 to TRBJ1-2; 7 bases map to TRBD1. V trimming: 2 bases; J trimming: 3 bases; junction bases outside the gene matches: 3. The CDR3 is 14 residues long. Germline values: CDR1 MNHEY, CDR2 SVGAGI. The CDR3: CASSYRTGDYGYTF. In DNA, the CDR3 is TGTGCCAGCAGTTACAGGACAGGAGACTATGGCTACACCTTC.

The chain recombines TRBV4-3 with TRBJ1-1; D unresolved. V was cut by 0 bases and J by 1 base, with 9 bases left in between. CDR1 is LGHNA, CDR2 YSLEER, per germline. The CDR3 runs to 15 residues. As DNA, the CDR3 is TGCGCCAGCAGCCAAGATAGGCACGGGAACACTGAAGCTTTCTTT. It is translated as CASSQDRHGNTEAFF.

The chain has TRBV5-1 and TRBJ1-5; no definite D call. The length of the CDR3 is 14 residues. Trimming took off 0 bases at V and 15 bases at J, with 19 bases between the two ends. Germline V gene data show CDR1 as SGHRS and CDR2 as YFSETQ. CDR3: CASSLGGEPRTRHF. CDR3 nucleotide sequence: TGCGCCAGCAGCTTGGGCGGGGAGCCCAGAACCCGGCATTTT. The full variable domain, completed using reference TRBV5-1 and TRBJ1-5, is KAGVTQTPRYLIKTRGQQVTLSCSPISGHRSVSWYQQTPGQGLQFLFEYFSETQRNKGNFPGRFSGRQFSNSRSEMNVSTLELGDSALYLCASSLGGEPRTRHFGDGTRLSIL.

V is TRBV3-1 and J is TRBJ1-5, with 7 bases aligning to TRBD1. This CDR3 contains 15 residues. Trimming took 4 bases from V and 9 from J; bases not matched to a gene: 12. Germline lookup yields CDR1 LGHDT and CDR2 YNNKEL (reference sequence). The DNA for the CDR3 is TGTGCCAGCAGCCGGAACCCAGGACAGGTTTTGCCCCAGCATTTT. Translating it yields CASSRNPGQVLPQHF.

This clonotype showed up many times. This rearrangement joins TRBV6-5 to TRBJ2-5; possible D gene TRBD1, 6 bases. Trimming cost V 7 bases and J 1 base, with 13 bases left between them. CDR3 size: 14 residues. CDR1 and CDR2 from the germline V gene are MNHEY and SVGAGI. The CDR3, as DNA: TGTGCCAGCAACCCCCCGACAGGCCAAGAGACCCAGTACTTC. It is translated as CASNPPTGQETQYF.

This clonotype was picked up many times. The J gene is TRBJ1-1, the V gene TRBV20-1, with D unresolved. In germline, CDR1 is DFQATT, CDR2 SNEGSKA (reference sequence). The CDR3 has 13 residues. The V and J ends lost 0 bases and 3 bases respectively, with 8 bases between them. The CDR3 DNA follows: TGCAGTGCTAGAGATATCAATTACACTGAAGCTTTCTTT. It encodes CSARDINYTEAFF.

V and J are TRBV6-1 and TRBJ2-7; D is perhaps TRBD1 (6 bases). Per germline, CDR1 MNHNS and CDR2 SASEGT. This CDR3 is 15 amino acids long. Trimming cost V 0 bases and J 4 bases, with 13 bases left between them. The chain's CDR3 is CASSEAQGTRYEQYF. CDR3 bases: TGTGCCAGCAGTGAAGCGCAAGGGACAAGATACGAGCAGTACTTC.

The rearrangement uses TRBV19 and TRBJ1-2, with D maybe TRBD1 (5 bases). Germline V gene lookup returns CDR1 LNHDA and CDR2 SQIVND (reference sequence). The CDR3 loop spans 13 amino acids. V was shortened by 7 bases and J by 2 bases, with 11 bases between the two germline ends. CDR3 coding DNA: TGTGCCAGTATGGACGGGACGAACTATGGCTACACCTTC. It encodes CASMDGTNYGYTF. Full variable domain (remainder filled in from reference TRBV19 and TRBJ1-2): DGGITQSPKYLFRKEGQNVTLSCEQNLNHDAMYWYRQDPGQGLRLIYYSQIVNDFQKGDIAEGYSVSREKKESFPLTVTSAQKNPTAFYLCASMDGTNYGYTFGSGTRLTVV.

To note about this clonotype: An end of the junction does not agree with germline; a read error may underlie this. The V call is TRBV10-3, the J call TRBJ2-2; 9 positions match TRBD1. This CDR3 contains 17 residues. Germline loops: CDR1 ENHRY, CDR2 SYGVKD. CDR3 coding DNA: TGTGCCATTAGTGAGGGGGGACAGGGCGTCGGCACCGGGGAGCTGTTTTTT. Protein: CAISEGGQGVGTGELFF.

The chain recombines TRBV28 with TRBJ1-6, with a weak D call TRBD1 (5 bases). V was shortened by 4 bases and J by 0 bases, with 13 bases between the two germline ends. The CDR3 extends over 17 amino acids. Per the germline V gene, CDR1 is MDHEN and CDR2 is SYDVKM. The chain's CDR3 is CASSSWTTSSYNSPLHF. CDR3 DNA: TGTGCCAGCAGTTCCTGGACAACTAGCTCCTATAATTCACCCCTCCACTTT.

V gene TRBV9 combines with J gene TRBJ2-5; D gene unclear. Trimming left V 0 bases short and J 1 base short, with 7 bases between. The CDR3 is made up of 14 amino acids. Germline V gives CDR1 SGDLS, CDR2 YYNGEE. CDR3 nucleotides: TGTGCCAGCAGCGTAGCCACAAGCCAAGAGACCCAGTACTTC. This translates into CASSVATSQETQYF.

This clonotype was recorded at least ten times. This chain links TRBV24-1 with TRBJ1-5; TRBD1 agrees at 7 bases. The CDR3 contains 12 residues. Germline trimming cut 6 bases from V and 7 bases from J; bases unmatched to any gene: 2. The germline V gene has CDR1 KGHDR and CDR2 SFDVKD. Written as DNA, the CDR3 is TGTGCCACCAGTCAGGGGGGCCAGCCCCAGCATTTT. This encodes CATSQGGQPQHF.

In its sample, this clonotype was seen many times. The chain joins TRBV30 to TRBJ1-1; 7 bases line up with TRBD1. The CDR3 has 12 amino acids. Germline CDR1 GTSNPN, CDR2 SVGIG (reference sequence). With V trimmed by 4 bases and J by 7 bases, 6 bases remained unmatched. This CDR3 is CAWMGTELEAFF. Here the CDR3 DNA reads TGTGCCTGGATGGGGACAGAGCTTGAAGCTTTCTTT.

As to this clonotype: Given the absence of the conserved phenylalanine or tryptophan at the CDR3 end, a read error is likely. The V gene is TRBV27, the J gene TRBJ1-5, with D tentatively TRBD1 (5 bases). Germline lookup yields CDR1 MNHEY and CDR2 SMNVEV (reference sequence). The CDR3 contains 13 residues. The CDR3 reads CTSSYRPNQPQHL. CDR3 coding DNA: TGTACCAGCAGTTACAGGCCCAATCAGCCCCAGCATCTT.

This clonotype was observed at least ten times. The V call is TRBV2, the J call TRBJ1-2; maybe TRBD1 (5 bases). Trimming stripped 1 base from V and 8 bases from J, with 23 bases between. The CDR3 is 17 residues long. Germline assignment: CDR1 SNHLY and CDR2 FYNNEI. DNA of the CDR3: TGTGCCAGCAGTGAAGAGGGACGTACTATTCGGTTCTGGGGCTACACCTTC. This translates into CASSEEGRTIRFWGYTF.

The V call is TRBV15, the J call TRBJ2-5, with D possibly TRBD1 on 5 matching bases. The ends were cut back, 0 bases at V and 4 bases at J, with 9 bases in the middle. The CDR3 consists of 14 residues. Germline V gives CDR1 LNHNV, CDR2 YYDKDF (reference sequence). CDR3 loop: CATSRDIGAETQYF. CDR3 bases: TGTGCCACCAGCAGAGATATTGGGGCAGAGACCCAGTACTTC.

This clonotype was found many times. The chain couples TRBV19 to TRBJ2-5, with 10 bases matching TRBD2. V shed 4 bases, J shed 5 bases, and the junction held 10 bases outside the gene matches. Per the germline V gene, CDR1 is LNHDA and CDR2 is SQIVND (reference sequence). This CDR3 comprises 16 residues. The chain's CDR3 is CASSTTASGGVETQYF. CDR3 in DNA: TGTGCCAGTAGTACCACCGCTAGCGGGGGAGTGGAGACCCAGTACTTC.